Each of the 13 T cell receptor beta chains below was sequenced from the same sample in a study of control samples from healthy donors and cancer patients (TCRdb year 2020). The library was prepared using the immunoSEQ multiplex PCR assay. TCRdb holds this immuneACCESS table with in-frame rearrangements only. Some clones are missing; in checked studies, unresolved V genes explain under half, and the rest has no known cause. The sample data list 140,000 to 150,000 clones, and about 89% of these were observed just once. Jointly, the top ten make up over 4% of the sample. Input material: blood. Every receptor here comes from a man aged 25 to 45 in good health.

The V call is TRBV2, the J call TRBJ1-5; D is undetermined. This CDR3 is 13 amino acids long. Trimming cost V 2 bases and J 9 bases, with 11 bases left between them. CDR1 is SNHLY and CDR2 is FYNNEI in the germline V gene. The CDR3 here is CASSERVRAPQHF. Here the CDR3 DNA reads TGTGCCAGCAGTGAAAGGGTAAGGGCGCCCCAGCATTTT.

This chain links TRBV13 with TRBJ2-7; perhaps TRBD1 as D (6 bases). CDR1 is PRHDT and CDR2 is FYEKMQ in the germline V gene (reference sequence). The CDR3 sequence is 14 residues long. Trimming stripped 4 bases from V and 1 base from J, with 11 bases between. As DNA, the CDR3 is TGTGCCAGCAGCTCCAGGGACAAGTCCTACGAGCAGTACTTC. Its translation: CASSSRDKSYEQYF.

V and J are TRBV5-6 and TRBJ2-2; perhaps TRBD1 as D (6 bases). The germline V and J ends were trimmed by 4 bases and 2 bases, with 15 bases remaining between them. The CDR3 runs to 16 residues. The germline CDR1 and CDR2 sequences are SGHDT and YYEEEE. The CDR3 spells CASSRAPGHNTGELFF. The CDR3 DNA reads TGTGCCAGCAGCAGAGCCCCGGGACACAACACCGGGGAGCTGTTTTTT.

The rearrangement links TRBV27 to TRBJ2-3; TRBD1 agrees at 7 bases. This CDR3 region has 14 residues. The germline CDR1 and CDR2 sequences are MNHEY and SMNVEV (reference sequence). The trim removed 10 bases at V and 5 bases at J, leaving 12 bases unmatched. In nucleotides, the CDR3 is TGTGCCACTCGCGGTCGACAGGGCTTAGATACGCAGTATTTT. Protein sequence: CATRGRQGLDTQYF.

V and J are TRBV9 and TRBJ1-5; the D is unclear. V dropped 3 bases and J dropped 0 bases, with 10 bases sitting between them. Germline V gene lookup returns CDR1 SGDLS and CDR2 YYNGEE. This CDR3 is built from 15 residues. Here the CDR3 DNA reads TGTGCCAGCAGCGCGAGCCCGAATAGCAATCAGCCCCAGCATTTT. Translated, it gives CASSASPNSNQPQHF.

This rearrangement joins TRBV7-2 to TRBJ2-7; 10 nucleotides agree with TRBD2. V lost 5 bases, J lost 3 bases, and 7 bases stayed unmatched. Germline CDR1 and CDR2: SGHTA and FQGNSA. This CDR3 has 15 residues. The CDR3 loop reads CASSPVGTSVYEQYF. Written as DNA, the CDR3 is TGTGCCAGCAGCCCCGTGGGGACTAGCGTCTACGAGCAGTACTTC.

The chain is built from TRBV4-2 and TRBJ1-2, with a possible D match to TRBD1 (5 bases). Germline values: CDR1 LGHNA, CDR2 YNFKEQ. V was shortened by 0 bases and J by 4 bases, with 12 bases between the two germline ends. CDR3 size: 15 residues. The CDR3 reads CASSQDDSDLYGYTF. The CDR3 coding sequence is TGTGCCAGCAGCCAAGATGACAGCGATCTCTATGGCTACACCTTC.

The chain's CDR3 is CASSRSGANTGELFF. The CDR3 DNA reads as TGTGCCAGCAGTCGTAGCGGAGCGAACACCGGGGAGCTGTTTTTT. The chain recombines TRBV7-9 with TRBJ2-2, with D possibly TRBD2 on 6 matching bases. CDR3 length equals 15 residues. The germline V gene encodes CDR1 SEHNR and CDR2 FQNEAQ (reference sequence). The V end was cut by 6 bases, the J end by 0 bases, with 11 bases between.

The chain uses TRBV12-3 or TRBV12-4 and TRBJ2-7; D is unresolved. The CDR3 contains 12 residues. V dropped 3 bases and J dropped 2 bases, with 5 bases sitting between them. The CDR3 spells CASSFDTYEQYF. The CDR3 DNA reads TGTGCCAGCAGTTTTGATACCTACGAGCAGTACTTC.

Worth noting for this clone: Other DNA sequences of this sample code for an identical CDR3. CDR3 sequence (DNA): TGTGCCAGCTCACCACCGCAGGGTTCCAACTATGGCTACACCTTC. It codes for CASSPPQGSNYGYTF. This chain connects TRBV18 to TRBJ1-2; tentatively, D is TRBD1 (5 bases). The germline V gene encodes CDR1 KGHSH and CDR2 LQKENI. Trimming shortened V by 0 bases and J by 2 bases, and 10 bases separated the two germline ends. CDR3 size: 15 residues.

The chain's CDR3 is CATIAGGGQPQHF. CDR3 sequence (DNA): TGTGCCACCATTGCCGGGGGGGGTCAGCCCCAGCATTTT. The gene calls are TRBV12-3 or TRBV12-4 and TRBJ1-5, with D maybe TRBD1 (5 bases). The V end was cut by 10 bases, the J end by 6 bases, with 16 bases between. The CDR3 length is 13 residues.

The gene calls are TRBV6-5 and TRBJ1-3; no reliable D call. CDR1 MNHEY and CDR2 SVGAGI come from the germline V gene. Trimming stripped 0 bases from V and 3 bases from J, with 9 bases between. The CDR3 runs to 15 residues. The CDR3, as DNA: TGTGCCAGCAGTTACTCGTTGGGATATGGAAACACCATATATTTT. It yields the protein CASSYSLGYGNTIYF.

The rearrangement joins TRBV19 to TRBJ1-5, with D perhaps matching TRBD1 (6 bases). Trimming cost V 8 bases and J 4 bases, with 18 bases left between them. Germline V gene lookup returns CDR1 LNHDA and CDR2 SQIVND (reference sequence). This CDR3 has 15 amino acids. The DNA of the CDR3 is TGTGCCAGTGGAAAAAACAGGGTCGGTAATCAGCCCCAGCATTTT. This encodes CASGKNRVGNQPQHF.